One sample yielded the 24 T cell receptor beta chains listed below, sequenced in a study of T cells expressing NK-cell markers (TCRdb year 2020). The library was obtained by 5' RACE. Sequenced on an Illumina HiSeq 2000. After reprocessing by TCRdb, each CDR3 protein sequence is one entry, and no DNA is given. The sample has 300,000 to 500,000 distinct CDR3 sequences on record. The ten largest clones capture about 10% of the sample. Material for sequencing was blood T cells: a sorted CD56 or NKG2C T cell subset, CD4+ or CD8+ T cells, or bulk PBMC T cells (not recorded which). The receptors shown here come from a woman in her forties or fifties in good health. Donor details come from another sample of the same person, matched by shared clones.

The chain employs TRBV7-9 and TRBJ2-3. The CDR3 sequence is 11 residues long. CDR1 is SEHNR and CDR2 is FQNEAQ in the germline V gene (reference sequence). The CDR3 protein is CASQRADTQYF.

The rearrangement links TRBV27 to TRBJ2-2; with no DNA, the TCRdb D assignment of TRBD1 cannot be verified. The CDR3 runs to 15 residues. Germline CDR1 reads MNHEY; CDR2 reads SMNVEV (reference sequence). The CDR3 reads CASQRGQGGTGELFF.

The CDR3 loop reads CSNSPSTDTQYF. This chain connects TRBV29-1 to TRBJ2-3. The CDR3 has 12 amino acids. The germline V gene has CDR1 SQVTM and CDR2 ANQGSEA.

V is TRBV4-1 and J is TRBJ2-3; with no DNA, the TCRdb D assignment of TRBD2 cannot be verified. This CDR3 spans 16 amino acids. Per germline, CDR1 MGHRA and CDR2 YSYEKL. This chain's CDR3 is CASSRFVLADTDTQYF.

The chain combines TRBV2 with TRBJ2-4. CDR3 size: 13 residues. Per the germline V gene, CDR1 is SNHLY and CDR2 is FYNNEI. CDR3 amino acids: CASRNLAKNIQYF.

This chain connects TRBV3-1 to TRBJ1-2; no DNA is available, so the TRBD1 call from TCRdb remains unchecked. The CDR3 spans 15 residues. Germline V gene data show CDR1 as LGHDT and CDR2 as YNNKEL (reference sequence). The CDR3 protein is CASSQALTGIYGYTF.

V gene TRBV15 combines with J gene TRBJ1-2. Germline lookup yields CDR1 LNHNV and CDR2 YYDKDF (reference sequence). The length of the CDR3 is 14 residues. CDR3 loop: CATSKSRVLDGYTF.

The rearrangement uses TRBV28 and TRBJ1-2; TCRdb's D call of TRBD1 is untestable without DNA. Per the germline V gene, CDR1 is MDHEN and CDR2 is SYDVKM. The CDR3 runs 12 residues. CDR3 region: CASQRQGYGYTF.

V usage is TRBV20-1 and J usage is TRBJ2-2; lacking DNA, the TRBD1 call made by TCRdb goes unchecked. The CDR3 loop spans 13 amino acids. The germline V gene encodes CDR1 DFQATT and CDR2 SNEGSKA (reference sequence). CDR3 protein: CSASHRADGELFF.

V gene TRBV4-1 combines with J gene TRBJ2-3. CDR1 is MGHRA and CDR2 is YSYEKL in the germline V gene. The CDR3 has 15 residues. The CDR3 sequence is CASSQDTRDTDTQYF.

The chain combines TRBV4-1 with TRBJ2-5; TCRdb's D gene call, TRBD2, goes unchecked for lack of DNA. The CDR3 totals 16 residues. Germline values: CDR1 MGHRA, CDR2 YSYEKL. The CDR3 loop reads CASSQESSLARETQYF.

The chain has TRBV24-1 and TRBJ2-1; TCRdb's D call of TRBD2 is untestable without DNA. The germline V gene has CDR1 KGHDR and CDR2 SFDVKD. The CDR3 is 15 amino acids. Here the CDR3 reads CATSDSGLEVSEQFF.

The V gene is TRBV5-1, the J gene TRBJ2-2; TCRdb returns TRBD2, unconfirmable since there is no DNA. This CDR3 has 15 amino acids. Germline loops: CDR1 SGHRS, CDR2 YFSETQ. CDR3 region: CASSLAQGRTGELFF.

V is TRBV5-1 and J is TRBJ2-1. The CDR3 covers 15 residues. The V gene's germline CDR1 is SGHRS and CDR2 YFSETQ. The CDR3 region is CASSVDGHSDNEQFF.

The chain is built from TRBV6-5 and TRBJ1-5; TCRdb names TRBD1, which stays unverified in the absence of DNA. The CDR3 consists of 13 residues. Germline values: CDR1 MNHEY, CDR2 SVGAGI. The CDR3 reads CSTRGTGNQPQHF.

The V call is TRBV29-1, the J call TRBJ2-1; as DNA is missing, the TRBD2 call by TCRdb cannot be tested. Germline loops: CDR1 SQVTM, CDR2 ANQGSEA. This CDR3 has 15 residues. The CDR3 spells CSSSFGTSPYNEQFF.

The chain links TRBV5-4 to TRBJ2-5. This CDR3 is built from 13 residues. Germline lookup yields CDR1 SGHNT and CDR2 YYREEE (reference sequence). CDR3 residues: CASSLATLGTQYF.

The gene calls are TRBV12-3 or TRBV12-4 and TRBJ2-5; TCRdb indicates TRBD2, and absent DNA this call remains unverified. CDR3 length: 15 amino acids. The CDR3 spells CASSPSGRYQETQYF.

V gene TRBV7-2 combines with J gene TRBJ2-7. Germline assignment: CDR1 SGHTA and CDR2 FQGNSA. The CDR3 is made up of 13 amino acids. The chain's CDR3 is CASSLVSAYEQYF.

The V call is TRBV13, the J call TRBJ2-7. CDR3 length: 12 amino acids. From germline, CDR1 is PRHDT and CDR2 FYEKMQ (reference sequence). The CDR3 sequence: CASSSGASEQYF. Full variable domain (outside the CDR3, taken from reference TRBV13 and TRBJ2-7): AAGVIQSPRHLIKEKRETATLKCYPIPRHDTVYWYQQGPGQDPQFLISFYEKMQSDKGSIPDRFSAQQFSDYHSELNMSSLELGDSALYFCASSSGASEQYFGPGTRLTVT.

The chain has TRBV5-1 and TRBJ2-1; the TCRdb call, TRBD1, lacks DNA for checking. This CDR3 has 16 amino acids. Germline lookup yields CDR1 SGHRS and CDR2 YFSETQ. Here the CDR3 reads CASSLQGFGGYNEQFF.

The V gene is TRBV24-1, the J gene TRBJ2-2; lacking DNA, the TRBD2 call made by TCRdb goes unchecked. Germline loops: CDR1 KGHDR, CDR2 SFDVKD. This CDR3 contains 14 residues. CDR3 sequence: CATRREGNTGELFF.

This chain links TRBV11-2 with TRBJ2-3; TCRdb outputs TRBD2, but without DNA this stays unchecked. The CDR3 runs to 17 residues. Germline V CDR1 and CDR2: SGHAT, FQNNGV. This CDR3 is CASSLDPPSGSPDTQYF.

The V and J genes are TRBV14 and TRBJ1-4; no DNA is available, so the TRBD1 call from TCRdb remains unchecked. Germline CDR1 SGHDN, CDR2 FVKESK. The CDR3 runs 16 residues. The CDR3 here is CASSHESTGALGKLFF.